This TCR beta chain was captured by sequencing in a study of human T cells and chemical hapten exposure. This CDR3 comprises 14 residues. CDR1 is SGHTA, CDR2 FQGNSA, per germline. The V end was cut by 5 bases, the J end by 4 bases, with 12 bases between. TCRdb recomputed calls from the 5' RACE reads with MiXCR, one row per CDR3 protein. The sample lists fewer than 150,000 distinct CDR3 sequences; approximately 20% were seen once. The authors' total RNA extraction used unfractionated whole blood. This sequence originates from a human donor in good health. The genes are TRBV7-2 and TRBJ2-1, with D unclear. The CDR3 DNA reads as TGTGCCAGCAGCCTCACCAGGCGGTACAATGAGCAGTTCTTC. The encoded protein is CASSLTRRYNEQFF.